This TCR beta chain was found in a study of Graves' ophthalmopathy and Graves' hyperthyroidism. The CDR3 is 13 residues long. The ends were cut back, 6 bases at V and 4 bases at J, with 13 bases in the middle. Per the germline V gene, CDR1 is MNHNS and CDR2 is SASEGT. The TCR beta CDR3 regions underwent amplification from RNA transcripts. An initial RT-PCR round employing HTBI primers preceded a second-round multiplex PCR. Each CDR3 protein is one row after TCRdb ran MiXCR on the multiplex PCR reads. The profile shows hundreds of thousands of distinct CDR3 sequences, 20% to 25% of them singletons. The sequencing input was peripheral blood. The V and J genes are TRBV6-1 and TRBJ2-7; D perhaps matches TRBD1 (7 bases). This clonotype was sampled from a woman aged 18-30 years with stable Graves' hyperthyroidism. CDR3 DNA sequence: TGTGCCAGCAGCCGGGGGACAGAATACGAGCAGTACTTC. This codes for CASSRGTEYEQYF.